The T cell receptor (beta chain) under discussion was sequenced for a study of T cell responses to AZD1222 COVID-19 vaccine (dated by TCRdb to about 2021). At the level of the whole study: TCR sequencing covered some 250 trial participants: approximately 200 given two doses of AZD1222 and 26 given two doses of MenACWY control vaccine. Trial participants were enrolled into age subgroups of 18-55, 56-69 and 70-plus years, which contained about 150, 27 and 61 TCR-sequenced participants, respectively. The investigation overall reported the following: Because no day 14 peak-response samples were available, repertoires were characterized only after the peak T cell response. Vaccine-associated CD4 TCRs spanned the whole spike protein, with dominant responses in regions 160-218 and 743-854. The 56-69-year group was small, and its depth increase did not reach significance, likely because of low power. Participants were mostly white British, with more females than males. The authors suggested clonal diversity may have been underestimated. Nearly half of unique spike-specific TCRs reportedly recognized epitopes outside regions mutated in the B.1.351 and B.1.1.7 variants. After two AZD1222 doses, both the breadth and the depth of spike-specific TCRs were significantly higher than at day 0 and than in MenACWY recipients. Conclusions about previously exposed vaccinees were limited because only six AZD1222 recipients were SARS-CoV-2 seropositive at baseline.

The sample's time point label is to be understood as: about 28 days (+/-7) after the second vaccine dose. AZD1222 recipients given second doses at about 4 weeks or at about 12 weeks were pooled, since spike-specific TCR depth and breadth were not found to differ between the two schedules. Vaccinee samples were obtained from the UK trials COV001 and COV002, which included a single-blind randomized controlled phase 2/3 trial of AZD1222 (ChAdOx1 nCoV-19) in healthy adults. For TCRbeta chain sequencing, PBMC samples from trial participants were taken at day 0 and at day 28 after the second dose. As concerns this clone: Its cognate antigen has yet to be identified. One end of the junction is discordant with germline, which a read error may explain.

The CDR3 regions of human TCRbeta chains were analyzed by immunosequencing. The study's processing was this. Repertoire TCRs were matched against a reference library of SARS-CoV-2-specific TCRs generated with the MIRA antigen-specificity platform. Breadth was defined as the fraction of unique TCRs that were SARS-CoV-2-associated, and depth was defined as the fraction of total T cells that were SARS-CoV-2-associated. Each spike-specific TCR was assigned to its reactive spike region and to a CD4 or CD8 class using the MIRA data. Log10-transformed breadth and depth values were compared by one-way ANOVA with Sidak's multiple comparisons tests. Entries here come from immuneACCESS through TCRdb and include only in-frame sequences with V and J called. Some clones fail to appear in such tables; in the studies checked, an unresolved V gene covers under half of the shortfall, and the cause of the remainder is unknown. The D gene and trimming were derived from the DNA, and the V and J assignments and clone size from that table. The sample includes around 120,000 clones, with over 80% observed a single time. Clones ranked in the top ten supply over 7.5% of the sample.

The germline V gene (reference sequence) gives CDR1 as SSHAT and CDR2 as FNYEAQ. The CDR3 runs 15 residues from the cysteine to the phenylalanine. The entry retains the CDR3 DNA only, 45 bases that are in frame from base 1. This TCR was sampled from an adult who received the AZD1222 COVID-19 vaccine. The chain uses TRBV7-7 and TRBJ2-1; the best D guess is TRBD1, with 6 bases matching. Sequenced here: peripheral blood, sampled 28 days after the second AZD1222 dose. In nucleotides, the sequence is TGTGCTAGCAGCTTAGGGGCAGGGGATATAAATGAGCAGTTCTTC. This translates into CASSLGAGDINEQFF.